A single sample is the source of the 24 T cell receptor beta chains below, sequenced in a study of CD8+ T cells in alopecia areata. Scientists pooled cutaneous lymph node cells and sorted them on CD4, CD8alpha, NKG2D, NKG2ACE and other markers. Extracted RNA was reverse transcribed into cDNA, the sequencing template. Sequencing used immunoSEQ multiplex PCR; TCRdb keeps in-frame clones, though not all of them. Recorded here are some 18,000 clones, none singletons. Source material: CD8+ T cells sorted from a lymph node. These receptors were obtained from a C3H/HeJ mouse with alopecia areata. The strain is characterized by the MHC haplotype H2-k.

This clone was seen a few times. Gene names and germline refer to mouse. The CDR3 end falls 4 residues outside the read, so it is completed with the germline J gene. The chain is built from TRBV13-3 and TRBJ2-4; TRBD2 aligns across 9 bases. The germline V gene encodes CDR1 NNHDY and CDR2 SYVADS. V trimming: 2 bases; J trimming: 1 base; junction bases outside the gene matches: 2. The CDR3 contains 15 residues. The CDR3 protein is CASSETGGGQNTLYF. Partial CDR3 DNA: TGTGCCAGCAGTGAGACTGGGGGAGGTCAAAAC.

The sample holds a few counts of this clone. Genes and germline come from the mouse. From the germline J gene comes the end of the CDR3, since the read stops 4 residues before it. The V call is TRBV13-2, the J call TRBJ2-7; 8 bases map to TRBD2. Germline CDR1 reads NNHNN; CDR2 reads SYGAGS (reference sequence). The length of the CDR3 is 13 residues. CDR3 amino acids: CASGDRTGYEQYF. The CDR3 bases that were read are TGTGCCAGCGGTGATAGGACTGGGTAT.

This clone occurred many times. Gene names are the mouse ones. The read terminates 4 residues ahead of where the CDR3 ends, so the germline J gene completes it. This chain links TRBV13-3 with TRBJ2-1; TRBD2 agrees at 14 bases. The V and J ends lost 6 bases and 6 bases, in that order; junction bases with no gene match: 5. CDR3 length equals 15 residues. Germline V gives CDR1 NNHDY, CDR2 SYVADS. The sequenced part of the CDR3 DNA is TGTGCCAGCACTGGGACTGGGGGGGCGCGTGCT. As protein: CASTGTGGARA. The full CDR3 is CASTGTGGARAEQFF.

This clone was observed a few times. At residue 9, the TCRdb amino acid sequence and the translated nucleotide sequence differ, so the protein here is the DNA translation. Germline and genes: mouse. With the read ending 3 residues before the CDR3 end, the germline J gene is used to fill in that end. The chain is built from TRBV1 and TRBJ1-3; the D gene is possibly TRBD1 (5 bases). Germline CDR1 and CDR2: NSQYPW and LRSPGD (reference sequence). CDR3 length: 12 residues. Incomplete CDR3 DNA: TGCACCTGCAGTGCAGATGGGGGTACG. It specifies CTCSADGGT. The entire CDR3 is CTCSADGGTLYF.

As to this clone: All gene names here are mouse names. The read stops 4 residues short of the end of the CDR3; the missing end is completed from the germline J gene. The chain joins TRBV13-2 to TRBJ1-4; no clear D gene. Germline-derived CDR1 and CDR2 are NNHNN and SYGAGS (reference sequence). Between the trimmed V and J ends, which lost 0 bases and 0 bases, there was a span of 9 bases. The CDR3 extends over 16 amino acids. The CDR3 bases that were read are TGTGCCAGCGGTGATGCACCACAGATTTCCAACGAA. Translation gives CASGDAPQISNE. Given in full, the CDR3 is CASGDAPQISNERLFF.

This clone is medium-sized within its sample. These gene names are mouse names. The CDR3: CASSDDWGAEQFF. CDR3 DNA, as far as it was read: TGTGCCAGCAGTGATGACTGGGGGGCT. V usage is TRBV13-1 and J usage is TRBJ2-1, with TRBD2 matching over 8 bases. The read gets to within 4 residues of the CDR3 end, and the germline J gene fills in the rest. This CDR3 comprises 13 residues. In germline, CDR1 is NSHNY, CDR2 SYGAGN.

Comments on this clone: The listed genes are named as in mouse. The CDR3 reads CASSHRQANTEVFF. Partial CDR3 DNA: TGTGCCAGCAGTCATCGACAGGCAAACACA. V usage is TRBV19 and J usage is TRBJ1-1; weak D call: TRBD1 (6 bases). The CDR3 end falls 4 residues outside the read, so it is completed with the germline J gene. This CDR3 is built from 14 residues. Deletions cut 4 bases from V and 0 bases from J, with 10 bases between. CDR1 is FNHDT and CDR2 is SITEND in the germline V gene (reference sequence). The full variable domain, in which reference TRBV19 and TRBJ1-1 provide the parts outside the CDR3, is GGIITQTPKFLIGQEGQKLTLKCQQNFNHDTMYWYRQDSGKGLRLIYYSITENDLQKGDLSEGYDASREKKSSFSLTVTSAQKNEMAVFLCASSHRQANTEVFFGKGTRLTVV.

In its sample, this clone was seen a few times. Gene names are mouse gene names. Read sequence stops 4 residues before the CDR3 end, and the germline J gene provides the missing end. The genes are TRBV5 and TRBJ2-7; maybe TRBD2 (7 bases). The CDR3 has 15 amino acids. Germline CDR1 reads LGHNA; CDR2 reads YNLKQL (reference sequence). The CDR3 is CASSQEWGAHYEQYF. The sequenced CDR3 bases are TGTGCCAGCAGCCAAGAGTGGGGGGCCCATTAT.

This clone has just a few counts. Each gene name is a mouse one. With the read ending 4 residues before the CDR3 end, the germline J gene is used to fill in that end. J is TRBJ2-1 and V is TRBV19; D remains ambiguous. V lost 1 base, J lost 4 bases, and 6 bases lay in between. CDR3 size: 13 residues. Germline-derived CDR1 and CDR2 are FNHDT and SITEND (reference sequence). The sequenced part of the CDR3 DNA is TGTGCCAGCAGTATAAACATATATGCT. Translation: CASSINIYA. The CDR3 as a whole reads CASSINIYAEQFF. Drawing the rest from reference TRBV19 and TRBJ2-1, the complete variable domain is GGIITQTPKFLIGQEGQKLTLKCQQNFNHDTMYWYRQDSGKGLRLIYYSITENDLQKGDLSEGYDASREKKSSFSLTVTSAQKNEMAVFLCASSINIYAEQFFGPGTRLTVL.

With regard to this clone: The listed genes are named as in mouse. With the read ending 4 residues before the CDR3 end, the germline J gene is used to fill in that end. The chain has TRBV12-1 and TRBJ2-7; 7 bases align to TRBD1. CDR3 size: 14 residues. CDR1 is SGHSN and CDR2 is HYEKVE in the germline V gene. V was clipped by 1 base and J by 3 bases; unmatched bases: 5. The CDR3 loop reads CASSLGQKNYEQYF. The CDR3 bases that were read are TGTGCCAGCTCTCTGGGACAGAAAAACTAT.

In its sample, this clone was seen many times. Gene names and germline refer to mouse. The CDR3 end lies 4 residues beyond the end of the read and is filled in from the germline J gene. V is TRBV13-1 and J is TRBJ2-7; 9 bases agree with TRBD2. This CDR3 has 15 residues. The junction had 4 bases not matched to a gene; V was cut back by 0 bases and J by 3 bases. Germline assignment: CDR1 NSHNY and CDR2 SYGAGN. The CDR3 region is CASSDAGTGYYEQYF. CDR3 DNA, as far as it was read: TGTGCCAGCAGTGATGCGGGGACTGGGTACTAT.

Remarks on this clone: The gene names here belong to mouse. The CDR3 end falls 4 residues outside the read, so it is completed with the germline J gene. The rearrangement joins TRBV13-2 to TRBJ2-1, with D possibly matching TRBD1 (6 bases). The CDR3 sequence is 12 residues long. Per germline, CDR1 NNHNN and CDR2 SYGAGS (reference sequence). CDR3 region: CASVQGKTEQFF. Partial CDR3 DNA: TGTGCCAGCGTGCAGGGGAAGACT.

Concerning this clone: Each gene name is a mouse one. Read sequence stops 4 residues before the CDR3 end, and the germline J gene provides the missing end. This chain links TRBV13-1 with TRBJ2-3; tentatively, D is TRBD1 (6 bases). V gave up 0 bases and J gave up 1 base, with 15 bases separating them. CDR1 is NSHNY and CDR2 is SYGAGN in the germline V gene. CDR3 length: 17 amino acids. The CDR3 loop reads CASSDAFRGGGAETLYF. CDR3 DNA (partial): TGTGCCAGCAGTGATGCATTCAGGGGAGGAGGTGCAGAA.

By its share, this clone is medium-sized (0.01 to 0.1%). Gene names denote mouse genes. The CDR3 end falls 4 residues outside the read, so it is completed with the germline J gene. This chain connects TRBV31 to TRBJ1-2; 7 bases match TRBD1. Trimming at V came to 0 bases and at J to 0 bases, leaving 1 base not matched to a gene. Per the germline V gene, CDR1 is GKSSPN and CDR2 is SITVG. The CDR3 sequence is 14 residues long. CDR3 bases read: TGTGCCTGGAGTCTAGACAGGGCAAACTCC. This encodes CAWSLDRANS. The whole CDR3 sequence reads CAWSLDRANSDYTF.

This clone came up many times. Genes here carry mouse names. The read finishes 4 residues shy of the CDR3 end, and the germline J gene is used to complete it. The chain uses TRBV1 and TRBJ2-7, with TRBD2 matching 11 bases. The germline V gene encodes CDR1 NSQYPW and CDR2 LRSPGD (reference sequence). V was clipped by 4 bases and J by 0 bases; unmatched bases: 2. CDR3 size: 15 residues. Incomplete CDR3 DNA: TGCACCTGCAGTGGGGGACTGGGGGTCTCCTAT. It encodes CTCSGGLGVSY. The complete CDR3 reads CTCSGGLGVSYEQYF.

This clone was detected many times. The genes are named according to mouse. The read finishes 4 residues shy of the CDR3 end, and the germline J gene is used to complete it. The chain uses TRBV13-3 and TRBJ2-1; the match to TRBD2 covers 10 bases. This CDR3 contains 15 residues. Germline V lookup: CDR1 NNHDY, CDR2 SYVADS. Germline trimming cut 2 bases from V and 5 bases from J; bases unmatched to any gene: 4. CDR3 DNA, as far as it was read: TGTGCCAGCAGTGACTGGGGGGGCGGAGATGCT. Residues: CASSDWGGGDA. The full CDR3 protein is CASSDWGGGDAEQFF.

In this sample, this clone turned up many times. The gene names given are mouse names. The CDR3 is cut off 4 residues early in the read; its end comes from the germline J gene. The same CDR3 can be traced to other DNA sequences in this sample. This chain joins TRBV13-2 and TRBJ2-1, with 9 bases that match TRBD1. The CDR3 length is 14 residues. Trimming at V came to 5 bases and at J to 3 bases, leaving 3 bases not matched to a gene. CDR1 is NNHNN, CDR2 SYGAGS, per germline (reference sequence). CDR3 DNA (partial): TGTGCCAGCGGGGACAGGGGAGGCTATGCT. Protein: CASGDRGGYA. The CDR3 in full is CASGDRGGYAEQFF.

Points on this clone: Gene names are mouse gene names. The part of the CDR3 DNA that was read is TGCACCTGCAGTGCAACAGGGGGGGGCACA. Amino acid sequence: CTCSATGGGT. The complete CDR3 sequence is CTCSATGGGTEVFF. This sequence joins TRBV1 and TRBJ1-1; 8 bases line up with TRBD1. Read data end 4 residues before the CDR3 end; the end is taken from the germline J gene. This CDR3 region has 14 residues. V was pared by 2 bases and J by 4 bases, with 3 bases of the junction left unmatched. CDR1 is NSQYPW, CDR2 LRSPGD, per germline (reference sequence).

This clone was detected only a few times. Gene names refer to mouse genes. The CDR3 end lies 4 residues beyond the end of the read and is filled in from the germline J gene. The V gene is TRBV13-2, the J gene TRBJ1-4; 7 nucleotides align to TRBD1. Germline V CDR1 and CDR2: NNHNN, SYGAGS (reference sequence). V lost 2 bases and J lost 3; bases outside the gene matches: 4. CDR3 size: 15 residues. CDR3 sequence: CASGEDREANERLFF. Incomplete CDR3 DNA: TGTGCCAGCGGTGAAGACAGGGAGGCCAACGAA.

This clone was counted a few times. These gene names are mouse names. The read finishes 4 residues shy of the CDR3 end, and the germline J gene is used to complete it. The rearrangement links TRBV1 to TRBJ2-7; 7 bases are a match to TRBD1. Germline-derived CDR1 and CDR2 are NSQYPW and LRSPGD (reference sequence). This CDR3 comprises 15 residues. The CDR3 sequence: CTCSGRQGWSNEQYF. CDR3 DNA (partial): TGCACCTGCAGTGGGAGACAGGGATGGTCGAAT.

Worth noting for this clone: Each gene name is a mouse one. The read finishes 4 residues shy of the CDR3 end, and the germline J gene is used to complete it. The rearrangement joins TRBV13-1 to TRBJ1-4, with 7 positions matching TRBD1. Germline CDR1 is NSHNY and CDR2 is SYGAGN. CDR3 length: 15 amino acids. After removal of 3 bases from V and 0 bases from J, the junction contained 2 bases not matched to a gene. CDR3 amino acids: CASSGDRFSNERLFF. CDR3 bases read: TGTGCCAGCAGTGGGGACAGATTTTCCAACGAA. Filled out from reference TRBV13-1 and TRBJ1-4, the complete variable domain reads EAAVTQSPRNKVTVTGGNVTLSCRQTNSHNYMYWYRQDTGHGLRLIHYSYGAGNLRIGDVPDGYKATRTTQEDFFLLLELASPSQTSLYFCASSGDRFSNERLFFGHGTKLSVL.

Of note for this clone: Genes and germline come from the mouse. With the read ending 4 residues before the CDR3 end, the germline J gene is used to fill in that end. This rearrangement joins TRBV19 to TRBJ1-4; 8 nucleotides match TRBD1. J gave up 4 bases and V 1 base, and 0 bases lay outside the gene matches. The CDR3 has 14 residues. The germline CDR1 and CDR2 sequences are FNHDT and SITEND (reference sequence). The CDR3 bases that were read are TGTGCCAGCAGTATAACAGGGGGCAACGAA. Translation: CASSITGGNE. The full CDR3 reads CASSITGGNERLFF.

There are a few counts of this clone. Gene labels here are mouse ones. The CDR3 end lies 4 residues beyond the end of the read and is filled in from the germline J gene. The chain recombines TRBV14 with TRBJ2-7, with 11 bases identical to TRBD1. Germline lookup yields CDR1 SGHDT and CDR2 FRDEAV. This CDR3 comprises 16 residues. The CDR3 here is CASSFEPGQGGYEQYF. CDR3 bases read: TGTGCCAGCAGTTTCGAACCGGGACAGGGGGGTTAT.

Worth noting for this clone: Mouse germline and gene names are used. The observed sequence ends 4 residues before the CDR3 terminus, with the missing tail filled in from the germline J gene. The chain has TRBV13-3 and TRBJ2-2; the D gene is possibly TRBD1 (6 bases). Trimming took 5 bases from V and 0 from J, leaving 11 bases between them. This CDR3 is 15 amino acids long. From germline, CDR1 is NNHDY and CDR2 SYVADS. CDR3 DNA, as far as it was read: TGTGCCAGCAGCCCACAGGGCCCAAACACCGGG. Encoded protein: CASSPQGPNTG. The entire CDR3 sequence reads CASSPQGPNTGQLYF.